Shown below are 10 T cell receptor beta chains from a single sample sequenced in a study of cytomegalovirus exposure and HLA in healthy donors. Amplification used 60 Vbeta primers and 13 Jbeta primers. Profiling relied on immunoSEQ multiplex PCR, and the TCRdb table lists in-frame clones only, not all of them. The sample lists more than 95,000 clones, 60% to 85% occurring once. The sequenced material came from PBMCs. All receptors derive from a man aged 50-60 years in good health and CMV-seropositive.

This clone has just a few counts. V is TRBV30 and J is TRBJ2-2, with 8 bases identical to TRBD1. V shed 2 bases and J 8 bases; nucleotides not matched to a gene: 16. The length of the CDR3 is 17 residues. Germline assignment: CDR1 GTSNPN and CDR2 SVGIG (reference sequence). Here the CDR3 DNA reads TGTGCCTGGAGTATGTTAAGGACAGGGAAGGTTTTAGGGGAGCTGTTTTTT. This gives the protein CAWSMLRTGKVLGELFF.

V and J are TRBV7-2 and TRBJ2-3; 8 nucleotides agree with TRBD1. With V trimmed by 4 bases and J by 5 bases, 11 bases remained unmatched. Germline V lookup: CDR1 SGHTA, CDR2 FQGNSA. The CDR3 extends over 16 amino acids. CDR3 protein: CASSYGTGISGDTQYF. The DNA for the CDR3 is TGTGCCAGCAGCTACGGGACAGGAATATCGGGAGATACGCAGTATTTT.

CDR3 in amino acids: CASTPMSSDTQYF. CDR3 coding DNA: TGTGCCAGCACTCCCATGAGTTCTGATACGCAGTATTTT. The chain joins TRBV27 to TRBJ2-3, with D uncertain. Germline CDR1 MNHEY, CDR2 SMNVEV (reference sequence). Trimming took 7 bases from V and 6 from J, leaving 14 bases between them. This CDR3 is 13 amino acids long.

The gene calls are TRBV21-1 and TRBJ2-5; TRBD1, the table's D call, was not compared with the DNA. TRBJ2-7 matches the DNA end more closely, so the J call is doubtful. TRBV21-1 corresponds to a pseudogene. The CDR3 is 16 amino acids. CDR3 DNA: TGTGCCAGCAGCAAACCGGACGACAGTAGCACCTACGAGCAGTACTTC. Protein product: CASSKPDDSSTYEQYF.

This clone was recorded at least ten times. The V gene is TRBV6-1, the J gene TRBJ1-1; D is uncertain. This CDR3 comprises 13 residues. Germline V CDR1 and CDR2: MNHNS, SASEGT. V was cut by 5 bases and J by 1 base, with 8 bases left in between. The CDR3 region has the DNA TGTGCCAGCAGTCCCACTGAGAACACTGAAGCTTTCTTT. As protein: CASSPTENTEAFF.

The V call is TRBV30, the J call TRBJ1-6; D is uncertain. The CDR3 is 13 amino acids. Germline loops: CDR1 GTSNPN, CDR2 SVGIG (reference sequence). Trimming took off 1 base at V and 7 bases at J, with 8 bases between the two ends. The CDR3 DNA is TGTGCCTGGAGTGACGGGGAGAATTCACCCCTCCACTTT. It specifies CAWSDGENSPLHF.

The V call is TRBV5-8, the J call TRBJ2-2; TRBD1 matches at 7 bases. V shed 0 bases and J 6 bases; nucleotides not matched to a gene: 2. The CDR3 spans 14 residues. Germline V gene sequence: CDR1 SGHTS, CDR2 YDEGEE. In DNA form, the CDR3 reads TGTGCCAGCAGCTTGGGACAGGGCCCCGGGGAGCTGTTTTTT. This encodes CASSLGQGPGELFF.

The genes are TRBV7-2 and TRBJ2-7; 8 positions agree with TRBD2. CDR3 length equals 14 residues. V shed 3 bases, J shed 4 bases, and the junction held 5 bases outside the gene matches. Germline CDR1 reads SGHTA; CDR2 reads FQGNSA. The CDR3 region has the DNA TGTGCCAGCAGCTTTAGCGGGACCCTTTACGAGCAGTACTTC. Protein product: CASSFSGTLYEQYF. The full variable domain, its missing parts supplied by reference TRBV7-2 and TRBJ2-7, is GAGVSQSPSNKVTEKGKDVELRCDPISGHTALYWYRQSLGQGLEFLIYFQGNSAPDKSGLPSDRFSAERTGGSVSTLTIQRTQQEDSAVYLCASSFSGTLYEQYFGPGTRLTVT.

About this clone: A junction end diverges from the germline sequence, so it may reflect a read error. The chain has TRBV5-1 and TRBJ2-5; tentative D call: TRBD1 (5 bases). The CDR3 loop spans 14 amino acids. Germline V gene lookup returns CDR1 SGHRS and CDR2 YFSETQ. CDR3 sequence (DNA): TGCGCCAGCAGCATGGATCCCAGGGTCGAGACCCGGTACTTC. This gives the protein CASSMDPRVETRYF.

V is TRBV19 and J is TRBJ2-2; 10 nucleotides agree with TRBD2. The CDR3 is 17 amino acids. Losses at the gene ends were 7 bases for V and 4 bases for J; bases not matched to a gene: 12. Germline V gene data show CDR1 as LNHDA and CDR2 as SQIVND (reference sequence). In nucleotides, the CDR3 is TGTGCCAGTACACAACCTTGGACTAGCGGAAGCACCGGGGAGCTGTTTTTT. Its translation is CASTQPWTSGSTGELFF.